One sample yielded the 4 T cell receptor beta chains listed below, sequenced in a study of blood T cell repertoires in COVID-19 (TCRdb year 2020). Libraries were made using the immunoSEQ multiplex PCR assay. This is the immuneACCESS table as TCRdb keeps it, with only in-frame sequences that have V and J called. A part of the clones is gone; compared with another copy, unresolved V genes explain less than half, and the rest is unexplained. Counted in this sample were roughly 500,000 clones; approximately 87% of them appeared once. Over 1.5% of the sample lies in the top ten. Sequencing used PBMCs or T cells enriched from blood (not recorded which). These TCRs come from a middle-aged woman who had recovered from COVID-19.

The chain couples TRBV27 to TRBJ2-1; 14 bases are shared with TRBD2. The V segment lost 5 bases and the J segment 0 bases; nucleotides outside the gene matches: 9. The CDR3 contains 19 residues. Per germline, CDR1 MNHEY and CDR2 SMNVEV (reference sequence). The CDR3 nucleotides read TGTGCCAGCAGTCAGTATTCCGGGACTAGCGGGAGCTCCTACAATGAGCAGTTCTTC. Residues: CASSQYSGTSGSSYNEQFF.

CDR3 in amino acids: CASSSDSRDYLYNEQFF. In DNA form, the CDR3 reads TGTGCCAGCAGCTCTGACTCCCGGGACTACCTATACAATGAGCAGTTCTTC. The V gene is TRBV13, the J gene TRBJ2-1; TRBD2 agrees at 7 bases. The CDR3 runs 17 residues. Germline CDR1 PRHDT, CDR2 FYEKMQ (reference sequence). J lost 4 bases, V lost 4 bases, and 13 bases had no gene match.

The chain recombines TRBV6-5 with TRBJ2-5, with D perhaps TRBD2 (6 bases). Germline V gives CDR1 MNHEY, CDR2 SVGAGI. The germline V and J ends were trimmed by 2 bases and 4 bases, with 14 bases remaining between them. The CDR3 runs to 15 residues. In DNA, the CDR3 is TGTGCCAGCAGTTACGCCTCACTCGGGGGAGAGACCCAGTACTTC. This sequence encodes CASSYASLGGETQYF.

This clone was seen a handful of times. The chain combines TRBV3-1 (or the pseudogene TRBV3-2) with TRBJ2-5; a possible D gene is TRBD1 (5 bases). Germline loops: CDR1 LGHDT, CDR2 YNNKEL (reference sequence). This CDR3 contains 14 residues. Trimming removed 2 bases from V and 5 bases from J, with 12 bases in between. CDR3 nucleotides: TGTGCCAGCAGCCAACGGCCATCAGGGGAGACCCAGTACTTC. Its translation: CASSQRPSGETQYF.